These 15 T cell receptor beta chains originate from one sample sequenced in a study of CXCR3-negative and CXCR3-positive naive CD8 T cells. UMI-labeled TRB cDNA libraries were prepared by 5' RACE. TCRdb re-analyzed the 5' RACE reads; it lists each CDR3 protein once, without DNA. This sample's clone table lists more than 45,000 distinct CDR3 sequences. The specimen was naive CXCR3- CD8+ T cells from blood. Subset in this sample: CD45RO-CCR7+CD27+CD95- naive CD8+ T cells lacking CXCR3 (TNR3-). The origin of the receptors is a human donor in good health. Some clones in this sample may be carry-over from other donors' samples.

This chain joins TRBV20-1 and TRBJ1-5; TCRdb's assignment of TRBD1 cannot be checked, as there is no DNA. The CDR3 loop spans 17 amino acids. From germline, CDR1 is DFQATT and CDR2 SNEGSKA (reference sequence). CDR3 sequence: CSASPATRTSSNQPQHF.

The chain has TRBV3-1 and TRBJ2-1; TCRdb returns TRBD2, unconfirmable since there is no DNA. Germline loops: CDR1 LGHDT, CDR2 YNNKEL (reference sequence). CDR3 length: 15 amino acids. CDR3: CASSRNLLGDNEQFF.

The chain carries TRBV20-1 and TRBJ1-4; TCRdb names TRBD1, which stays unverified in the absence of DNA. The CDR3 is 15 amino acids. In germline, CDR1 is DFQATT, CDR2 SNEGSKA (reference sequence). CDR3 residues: CSAPNGTAPYEKLFF.

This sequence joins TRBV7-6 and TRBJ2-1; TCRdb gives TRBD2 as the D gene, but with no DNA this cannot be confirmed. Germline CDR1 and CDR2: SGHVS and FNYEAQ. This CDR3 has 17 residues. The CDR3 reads CASSEGLAGGLINEQFF.

The CDR3 sequence: CASSYSEVSGYNEQFF. The rearrangement uses TRBV6-2 or TRBV6-3 and TRBJ2-1. Germline V gene lookup returns CDR1 MNHEY and CDR2 SVGEGT. The CDR3 loop spans 16 amino acids.

The CDR3: CAINDGGAGGTEAFF. The chain joins TRBV10-3 to TRBJ1-1. The CDR3 spans 15 residues. Germline V gene data show CDR1 as ENHRY and CDR2 as SYGVKD.

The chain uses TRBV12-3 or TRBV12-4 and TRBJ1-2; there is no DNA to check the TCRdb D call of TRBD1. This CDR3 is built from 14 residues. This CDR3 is CASSSAGTVYGYTF.

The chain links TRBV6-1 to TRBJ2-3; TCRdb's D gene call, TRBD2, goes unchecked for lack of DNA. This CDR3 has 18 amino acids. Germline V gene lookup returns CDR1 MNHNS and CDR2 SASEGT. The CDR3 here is CASSTSDPGLLSTDTQYF.

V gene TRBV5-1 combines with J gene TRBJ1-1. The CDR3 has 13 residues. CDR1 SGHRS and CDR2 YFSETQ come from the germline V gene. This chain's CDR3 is CASSWGTGTEAFF. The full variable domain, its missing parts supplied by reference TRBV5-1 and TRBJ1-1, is KAGVTQTPRYLIKTRGQQVTLSCSPISGHRSVSWYQQTPGQGLQFLFEYFSETQRNKGNFPGRFSGRQFSNSRSEMNVSTLELGDSALYLCASSWGTGTEAFFGQGTRLTVV.

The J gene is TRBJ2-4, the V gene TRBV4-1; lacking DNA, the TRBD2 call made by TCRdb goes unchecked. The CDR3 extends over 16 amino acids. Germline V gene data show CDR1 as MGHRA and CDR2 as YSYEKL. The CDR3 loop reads CASSQVAGGPPNIQYF.

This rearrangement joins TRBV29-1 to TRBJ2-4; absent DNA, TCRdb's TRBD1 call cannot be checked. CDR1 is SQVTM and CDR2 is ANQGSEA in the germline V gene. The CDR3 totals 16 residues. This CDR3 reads CSVEEGTEGVRNIQYF. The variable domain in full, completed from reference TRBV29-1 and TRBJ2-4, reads SAVISQKPSRDICQRGTSLTIQCQVDSQVTMMFWYRQQPGQSLTLIATANQGSEATYESGFVIDKFPISRPNLTFSTLTVSNMSPEDSSIYLCSVEEGTEGVRNIQYFGAGTRLSVL.

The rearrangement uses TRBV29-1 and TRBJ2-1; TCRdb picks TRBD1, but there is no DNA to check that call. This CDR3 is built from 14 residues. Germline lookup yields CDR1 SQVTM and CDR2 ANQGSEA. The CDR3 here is CSVDRDSFSYEQFF.

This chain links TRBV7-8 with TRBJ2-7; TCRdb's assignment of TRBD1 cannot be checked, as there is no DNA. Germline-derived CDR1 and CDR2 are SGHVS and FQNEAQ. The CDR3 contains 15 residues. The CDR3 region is CASSSGQGIRYEQYF.

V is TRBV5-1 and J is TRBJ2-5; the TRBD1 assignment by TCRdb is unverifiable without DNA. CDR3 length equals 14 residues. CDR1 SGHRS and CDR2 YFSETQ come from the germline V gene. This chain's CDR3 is CASKGQGIQETQYF.

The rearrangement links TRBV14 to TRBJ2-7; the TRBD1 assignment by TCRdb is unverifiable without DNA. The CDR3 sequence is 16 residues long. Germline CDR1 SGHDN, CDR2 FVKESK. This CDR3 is CASSPSTGTDSYEQYF.